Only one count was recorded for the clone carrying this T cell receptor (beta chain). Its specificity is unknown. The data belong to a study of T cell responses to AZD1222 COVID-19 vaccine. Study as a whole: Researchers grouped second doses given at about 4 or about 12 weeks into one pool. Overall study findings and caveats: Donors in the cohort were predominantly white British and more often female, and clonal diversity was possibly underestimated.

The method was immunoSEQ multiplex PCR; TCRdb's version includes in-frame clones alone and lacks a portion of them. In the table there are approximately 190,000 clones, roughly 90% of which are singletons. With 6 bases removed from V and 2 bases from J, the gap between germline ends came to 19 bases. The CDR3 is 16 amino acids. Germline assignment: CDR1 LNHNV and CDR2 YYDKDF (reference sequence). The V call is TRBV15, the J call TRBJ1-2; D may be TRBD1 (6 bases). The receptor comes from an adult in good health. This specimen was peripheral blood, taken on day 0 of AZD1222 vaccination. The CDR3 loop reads CATRETGAAINYGYTF. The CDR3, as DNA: TGTGCCACCAGGGAGACAGGAGCGGCGATAAACTATGGCTACACCTTC.